The count of the clone carrying this T cell receptor (beta chain) is one. The junction and the germline gene differ at one end; a read error may be behind it. The data were obtained in a study of cytomegalovirus exposure and HLA in healthy donors. Use of 60 Vbeta and 13 Jbeta primers characterized the PCR. The method was immunoSEQ multiplex PCR; TCRdb's version includes in-frame clones alone and lacks a portion of them. Of under 150,000 clones in the sample, 65% to 75% are singletons; the top ten hold 3.5% to 5%. This CDR3 contains 16 residues. Germline CDR1 SEHNR, CDR2 FQNEAQ (reference sequence). The TCR was taken from a woman in her 40s in good health and CMV-seropositive. The rearrangement links TRBV7-9 to TRBJ1-3; a weak D match, TRBD1 (6 bases). Sequencing was carried out using PBMCs. The CDR3 is CSSSLIGGLAGNTIYF. CDR3 sequence (DNA): TGTTCCAGCAGCTTAATCGGGGGGCTGGCTGGAAACACCATATATTTT.